A single sample gave rise to the 9 T cell receptor beta chains below, sequenced in a study of blood T cell repertoires in COVID-19. The data were produced by immunoSEQ multiplex PCR, yet TCRdb's version contains in-frame clones alone and is incomplete. The sample shows about 310,000 clones, roughly nine tenths of them seen only once. Sequenced sample: PBMCs or T cells enriched from blood (not recorded which). The receptors stem from a man between 60 and 70 years old who had recovered from COVID-19.

Note on this clone: This same CDR3 is encoded by further DNA sequences in the sample. V is TRBV5-1 and J is TRBJ2-1; D is ambiguous. This CDR3 contains 13 residues. CDR1 and CDR2 from the germline V gene are SGHRS and YFSETQ. V was shortened by 3 bases and J by 0 bases, with 4 bases between the two germline ends. The CDR3 region has the DNA TGCGCCAGCAGCTCGAGCTCCTACAATGAGCAGTTCTTC. Its translation is CASSSSSYNEQFF.

The chain uses TRBV11-2 and TRBJ2-7; D gene uncertain. The ends were cut back, 3 bases at V and 1 base at J, with 19 bases in the middle. The CDR3 covers 17 residues. CDR1 is SGHAT, CDR2 FQNNGV, per germline. The CDR3 here is CASSFDYPPQASYEQYF. CDR3 coding DNA: TGTGCCAGCAGCTTCGATTACCCTCCCCAGGCGTCCTACGAGCAGTACTTC.

This clone was seen a single time. This chain connects TRBV15 to TRBJ2-7, with 8 bases fitting TRBD2. The germline V gene has CDR1 LNHNV and CDR2 YYDKDF (reference sequence). The trim removed 0 bases at V and 5 bases at J, leaving 9 bases unmatched. The CDR3 is made up of 16 amino acids. CDR3 sequence (DNA): TGTGCCACCAGCAGAGATGGAGCGGGAGAAGGGCACGAGCAGTACTTC. Encoded protein: CATSRDGAGEGHEQYF. The full variable domain, in which reference TRBV15 and TRBJ2-7 provide the parts outside the CDR3, is DAMVIQNPRYQVTQFGKPVTLSCSQTLNHNVMYWYQQKSSQAPKLLFHYYDKDFNNEADTPDNFQSRRPNTSFCFLDIRSPGLGDTAMYLCATSRDGAGEGHEQYFGPGTRLTVT.

The CDR3 reads CASSLQGAKVTQYF. The CDR3 region has the DNA TGTGCCAGCAGTCTACAGGGGGCCAAGGTGACCCAGTACTTC. The V call is TRBV6-5, the J call TRBJ2-5; 9 bases align to TRBD1. The V gene end was trimmed by 5 bases and the J gene end by 7 bases; junction bases not matched to a gene: 8. The CDR3 contains 14 residues. Germline loops: CDR1 MNHEY, CDR2 SVGAGI.

The CDR3 reads CASRDRVGYGYTF. The CDR3 DNA is TGTGCCAGCCGGGACAGGGTTGGGTATGGCTACACCTTC. This sequence joins TRBV6-5 and TRBJ1-2, with TRBD1 identical over 9 bases. Losses at the gene ends were 8 bases for V and 5 bases for J; bases not matched to a gene: 6. CDR3 size: 13 residues. The germline CDR1 and CDR2 sequences are MNHEY and SVGAGI.

This rearrangement joins TRBV19 to TRBJ1-3; D not resolved. Germline lookup yields CDR1 LNHDA and CDR2 SQIVND (reference sequence). V was pared by 4 bases and J by 0 bases, with 7 bases between. This CDR3 has 14 residues. CDR3 coding DNA: TGTGCCAGTAGTAACGGTGGCTCTGGAAACACCATATATTTT. Residues: CASSNGGSGNTIYF.

This clone occurred a few times. At the DNA level, this CDR3 is encoded by other sequences in the same sample as well. V and J are TRBV5-1 and TRBJ2-1; 9 bases fit TRBD1. V shed 4 bases and J 1 base; nucleotides not matched to a gene: 3. This CDR3 region has 15 residues. From germline, CDR1 is SGHRS and CDR2 YFSETQ. The CDR3 is CASSPGQGSYNEQFF. DNA for the CDR3: TGCGCCAGCAGCCCAGGACAGGGGTCCTACAATGAGCAGTTCTTC.

This chain links TRBV27 with TRBJ1-1, with TRBD1 identical over 10 bases. CDR3 length equals 17 residues. Losses at the gene ends were 8 bases for V and 8 bases for J; bases not matched to a gene: 20. From germline, CDR1 is MNHEY and CDR2 SMNVEV (reference sequence). Here the CDR3 DNA reads TGTGCCAGCGTAAAATCGGGACAGGGGCTCCCAGAGGCCGAAGCTTTCTTT. Amino acids: CASVKSGQGLPEAEAFF.

This sequence joins TRBV29-1 and TRBJ1-1, with TRBD1 matching over 7 bases. Germline assignment: CDR1 SQVTM and CDR2 ANQGSEA. This CDR3 has 15 residues. V lost 7 bases, J lost 4 bases, and 15 bases stayed unmatched. The CDR3 DNA reads as TGCAGCGCCTCCCGTACAGGGGTATGGTTCACTGAAGCTTTCTTT. Translation: CSASRTGVWFTEAFF.